The T cell receptor beta chain described here comes from a study of CD8+ T cells in alopecia areata. Study in general: The drug, tofacitinib, lasted 6 to 18 months, followed by 6 months off drug.

Extracted from the samples, RNA was reverse transcribed into cDNA to serve as the sequencing template. Sequenced by immunoSEQ multiplex PCR; TCRdb stores in-frame clones only, minus some. This sample has approximately 140,000 clones, with about 86% found just once. The treatment: oral pan-JAK inhibitor, 5-10 mg twice daily. This CDR3 has 12 residues. Germline-derived CDR1 and CDR2 are LGHNT and FRNRAP. V shed 7 bases and J shed 2 bases, with 9 bases lying between them. This sample comprised CD8+ T cells sorted from blood, obtained at week 4, from a patient treated with tofacitinib. The sequence was collected from a human donor with alopecia areata. The rearrangement links TRBV12-5 to TRBJ2-7; D gene unclear. The CDR3 bases are TGTGCTAGTGAGGGCCCCACCTACGAGCAGTACTTC. Amino acid sequence: CASEGPTYEQYF.